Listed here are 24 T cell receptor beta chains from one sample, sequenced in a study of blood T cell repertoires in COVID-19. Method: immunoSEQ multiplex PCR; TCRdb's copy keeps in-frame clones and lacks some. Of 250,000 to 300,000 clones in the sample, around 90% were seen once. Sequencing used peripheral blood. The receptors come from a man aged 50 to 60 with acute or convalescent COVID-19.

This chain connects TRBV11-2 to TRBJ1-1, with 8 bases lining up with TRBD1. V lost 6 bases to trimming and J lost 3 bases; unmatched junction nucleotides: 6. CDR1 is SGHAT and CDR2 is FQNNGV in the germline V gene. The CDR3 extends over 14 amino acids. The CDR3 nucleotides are TGTGCCAGCAGTCTGGACAGGGCGGACACTGAAGCTTTCTTT. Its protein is CASSLDRADTEAFF. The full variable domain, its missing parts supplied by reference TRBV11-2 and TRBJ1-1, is EAGVAQSPRYKIIEKRQSVAFWCNPISGHATLYWYQQILGQGPKLLIQFQNNGVVDDSQLPKDRFSAERLKGVDSTLKIQPAKLEDSAVYLCASSLDRADTEAFFGQGTRLTVV.

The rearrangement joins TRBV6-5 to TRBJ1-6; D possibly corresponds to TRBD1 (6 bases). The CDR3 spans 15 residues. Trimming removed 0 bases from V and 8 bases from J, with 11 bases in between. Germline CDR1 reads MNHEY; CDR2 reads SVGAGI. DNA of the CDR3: TGTGCCAGCAGTTACTCGAGGGGGTCGGATTCACCCCTCCACTTT. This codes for CASSYSRGSDSPLHF.

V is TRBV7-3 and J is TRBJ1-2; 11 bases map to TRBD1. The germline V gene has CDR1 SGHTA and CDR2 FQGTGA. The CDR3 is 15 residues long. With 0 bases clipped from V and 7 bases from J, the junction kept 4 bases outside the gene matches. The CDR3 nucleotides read TGTGCCAGCAGCTTAACAGGACAGGGGGCCTCTGGCTACACCTTC. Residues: CASSLTGQGASGYTF.

CDR3 coding DNA: TGTGCCAGCAGCTTTAGGAGGCAGGATCAGCCCCAGCATTTT. It specifies CASSFRRQDQPQHF. The chain employs TRBV5-5 and TRBJ1-5; no firm D call. The CDR3 consists of 14 residues. V lost 2 bases to trimming and J lost 5 bases, with 11 bases between them. Germline V lookup: CDR1 SGHKS, CDR2 YYEKEE (reference sequence).

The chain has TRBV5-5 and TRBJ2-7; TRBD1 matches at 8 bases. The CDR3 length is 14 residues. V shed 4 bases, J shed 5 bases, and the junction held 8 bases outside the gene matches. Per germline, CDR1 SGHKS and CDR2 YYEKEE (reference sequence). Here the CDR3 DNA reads TGTGCCAGCAGCCTCAGGACAGGGTTCGACGAGCAGTACTTC. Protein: CASSLRTGFDEQYF.

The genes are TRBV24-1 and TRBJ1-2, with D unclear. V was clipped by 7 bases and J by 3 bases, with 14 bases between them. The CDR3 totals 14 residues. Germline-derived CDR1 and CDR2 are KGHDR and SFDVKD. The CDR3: CATRRLFNHYGYTF. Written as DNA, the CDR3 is TGTGCCACCAGACGGTTATTCAACCACTATGGCTACACCTTC.

CDR3 amino acids: CASSTMDRLNYEQYF. The CDR3 region has the DNA TGTGCCAGCAGCACAATGGACAGACTAAACTACGAGCAGTACTTC. V usage is TRBV7-3 and J usage is TRBJ2-7, with a tentative D call TRBD1 (6 bases). CDR1 SGHTA and CDR2 FQGTGA come from the germline V gene. The CDR3 is 15 residues long. The V end was cut by 5 bases, the J end by 3 bases, with 17 bases between.

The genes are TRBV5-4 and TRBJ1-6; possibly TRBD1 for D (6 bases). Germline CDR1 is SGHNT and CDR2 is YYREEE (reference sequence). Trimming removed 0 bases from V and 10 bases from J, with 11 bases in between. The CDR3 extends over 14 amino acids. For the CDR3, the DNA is TGTGCCAGCAGCTTGGCAGGACAGCGATCACCCCTCCACTTT. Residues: CASSLAGQRSPLHF.

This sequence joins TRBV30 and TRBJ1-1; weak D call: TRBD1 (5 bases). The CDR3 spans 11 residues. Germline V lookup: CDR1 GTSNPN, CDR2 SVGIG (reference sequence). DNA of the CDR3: TGTGTCGGCTCGGGGGACACTGAAGCTTTCTTT. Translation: CVGSGDTEAFF.

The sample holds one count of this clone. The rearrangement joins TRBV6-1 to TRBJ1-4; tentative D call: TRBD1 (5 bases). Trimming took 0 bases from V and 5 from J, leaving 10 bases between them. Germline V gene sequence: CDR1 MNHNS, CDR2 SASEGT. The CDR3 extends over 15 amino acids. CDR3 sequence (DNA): TGTGCCAGCAGTGAAGCATACGGGGGAAATGAAAAACTGTTTTTT. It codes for CASSEAYGGNEKLFF.

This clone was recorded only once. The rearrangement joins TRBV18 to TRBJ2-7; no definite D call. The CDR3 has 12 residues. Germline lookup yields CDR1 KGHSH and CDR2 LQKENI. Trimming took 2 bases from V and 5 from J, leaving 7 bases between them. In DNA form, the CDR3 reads TGTGCCAGCTCACCAGGGCTGGACGAGCAGTACTTC. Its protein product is CASSPGLDEQYF. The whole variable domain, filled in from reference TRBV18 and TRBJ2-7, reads NAGVMQNPRHLVRRRGQEARLRCSPMKGHSHVYWYRQLPEEGLKFMVYLQKENIIDESGMPKERFSAEFPKEGPSILRIQQVVRGDSAAYFCASSPGLDEQYFGPGTRLTVT.

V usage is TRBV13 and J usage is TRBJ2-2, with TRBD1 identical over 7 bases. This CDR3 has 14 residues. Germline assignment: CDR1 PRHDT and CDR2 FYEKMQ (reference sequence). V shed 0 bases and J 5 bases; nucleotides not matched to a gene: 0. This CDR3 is CASSLGQGTGELFF. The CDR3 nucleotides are TGTGCCAGCAGCTTAGGACAGGGGACCGGGGAGCTGTTTTTT.

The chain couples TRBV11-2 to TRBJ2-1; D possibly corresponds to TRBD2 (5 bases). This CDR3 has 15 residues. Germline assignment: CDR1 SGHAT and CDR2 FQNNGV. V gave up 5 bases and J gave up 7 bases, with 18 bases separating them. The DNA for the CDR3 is TGTGCCAGCAGCCCCCTCGAAAGAGGGTGGAATGAGCAGTTCTTC. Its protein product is CASSPLERGWNEQFF.

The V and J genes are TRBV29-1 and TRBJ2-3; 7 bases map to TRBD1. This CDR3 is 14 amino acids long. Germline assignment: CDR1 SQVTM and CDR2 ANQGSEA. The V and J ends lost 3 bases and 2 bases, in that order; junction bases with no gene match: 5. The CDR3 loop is CSVEDRTFTDTQYF. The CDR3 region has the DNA TGCAGCGTTGAGGACAGGACCTTCACAGATACGCAGTATTTT.

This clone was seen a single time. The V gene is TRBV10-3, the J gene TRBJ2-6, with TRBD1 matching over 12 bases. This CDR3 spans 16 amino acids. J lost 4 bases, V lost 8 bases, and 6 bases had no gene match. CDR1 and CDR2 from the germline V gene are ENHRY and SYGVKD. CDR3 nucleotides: TGTGCCATCCGCGGGACAGGGGGCTTAGGGGCCAACGTCCTGACTTTC. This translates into CAIRGTGGLGANVLTF.

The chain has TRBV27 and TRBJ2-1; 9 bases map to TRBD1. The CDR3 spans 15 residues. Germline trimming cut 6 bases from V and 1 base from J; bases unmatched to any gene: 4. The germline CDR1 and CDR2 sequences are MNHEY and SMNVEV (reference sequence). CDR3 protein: CASRTGTGSYNEQFF. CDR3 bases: TGTGCCAGCAGAACCGGGACAGGGTCCTACAATGAGCAGTTCTTC.

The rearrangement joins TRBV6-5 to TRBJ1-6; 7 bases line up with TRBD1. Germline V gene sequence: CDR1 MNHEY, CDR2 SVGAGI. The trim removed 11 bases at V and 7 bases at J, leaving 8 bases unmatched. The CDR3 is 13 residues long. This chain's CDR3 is CAGKQGPNSPLHF. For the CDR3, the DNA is TGTGCCGGAAAACAGGGGCCGAATTCACCCCTCCACTTT.

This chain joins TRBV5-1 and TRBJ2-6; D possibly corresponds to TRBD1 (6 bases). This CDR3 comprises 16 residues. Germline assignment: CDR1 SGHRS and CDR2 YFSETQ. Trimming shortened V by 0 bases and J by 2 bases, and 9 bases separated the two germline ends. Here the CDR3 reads CASSLDSGAGANVLTF. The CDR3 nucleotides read TGCGCCAGCAGCTTGGATTCAGGGGCTGGGGCCAACGTCCTGACTTTC.

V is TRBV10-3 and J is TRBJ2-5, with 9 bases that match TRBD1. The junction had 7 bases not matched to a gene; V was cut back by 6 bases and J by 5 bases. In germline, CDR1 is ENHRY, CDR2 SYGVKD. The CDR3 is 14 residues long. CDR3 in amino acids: CAIRDDRGVETQYF. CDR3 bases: TGTGCCATCAGAGATGACAGGGGGGTTGAGACCCAGTACTTC.

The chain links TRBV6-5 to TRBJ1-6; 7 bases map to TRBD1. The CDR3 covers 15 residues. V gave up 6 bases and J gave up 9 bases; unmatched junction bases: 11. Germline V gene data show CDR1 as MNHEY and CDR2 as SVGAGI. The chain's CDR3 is CASRPTGEQSSPLHF. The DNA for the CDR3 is TGTGCCAGCAGACCAACAGGGGAACAAAGTTCACCCCTCCACTTT.

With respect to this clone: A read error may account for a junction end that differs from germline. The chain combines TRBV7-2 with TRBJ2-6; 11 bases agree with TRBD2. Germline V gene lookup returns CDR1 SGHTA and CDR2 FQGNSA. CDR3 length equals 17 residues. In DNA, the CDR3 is TGTGCCAGCAGGTTAGCGGGGGGGATCTCTGGGGCCAACGTCCTGACTTTC. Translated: CASRLAGGISGANVLTF.

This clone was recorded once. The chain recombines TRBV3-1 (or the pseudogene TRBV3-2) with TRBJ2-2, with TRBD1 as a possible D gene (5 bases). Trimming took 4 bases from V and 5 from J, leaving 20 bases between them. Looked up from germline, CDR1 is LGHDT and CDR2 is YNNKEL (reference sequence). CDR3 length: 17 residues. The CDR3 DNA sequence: TGTGCCAGCAGCCTCGTTCCCTCGACAGTCGGTACCGGGGAGCTGTTTTTT. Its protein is CASSLVPSTVGTGELFF.

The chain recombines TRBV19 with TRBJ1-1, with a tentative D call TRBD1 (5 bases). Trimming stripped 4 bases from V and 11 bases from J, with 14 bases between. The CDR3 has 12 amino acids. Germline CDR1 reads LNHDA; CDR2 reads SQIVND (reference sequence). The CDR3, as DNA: TGTGCCAGTAGTACCCCTTGGGAGGGGGCTTTCTTT. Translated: CASSTPWEGAFF.

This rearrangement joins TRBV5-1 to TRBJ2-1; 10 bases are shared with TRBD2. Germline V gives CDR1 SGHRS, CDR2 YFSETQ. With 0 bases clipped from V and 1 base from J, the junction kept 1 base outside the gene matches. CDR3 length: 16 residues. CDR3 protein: CASSLERGGSYNEQFF. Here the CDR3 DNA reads TGCGCCAGCAGCTTGGAGCGGGGGGGATCCTACAATGAGCAGTTCTTC.